This T cell receptor beta chain was profiled in a study of identical twins. This CDR3 region has 15 residues. Germline loops: CDR1 LGHNA, CDR2 YNFKEQ. The V gene lost 0 bases and the J gene lost 4 bases, with 13 bases spanning the gap. Concerning this clonotype itself: Its antigen is unidentified.

From the 5' RACE reads, TCRdb called clonotypes with MiXCR, one entry per CDR3 protein. Among a few hundred thousand distinct CDR3 sequences listed, roughly 9.5% were seen once. Study-wide findings and caveats: There were fewer insertions in abundant cord blood beta clonotypes, but memory repertoires showed no such pattern.

Another study also made use of these data, one on yellow fever vaccine responses in identical twins.

Input material: PBMCs. This chain uses TRBV4-2 with TRBJ2-7, with D hard to call. This sequence was found in a woman aged 18-30 years in good health. The CDR3 spells CASSQEISFGYEQYF. As DNA, the CDR3 is TGTGCCAGCAGCCAAGAAATAAGTTTTGGGTACGAGCAGTACTTC.